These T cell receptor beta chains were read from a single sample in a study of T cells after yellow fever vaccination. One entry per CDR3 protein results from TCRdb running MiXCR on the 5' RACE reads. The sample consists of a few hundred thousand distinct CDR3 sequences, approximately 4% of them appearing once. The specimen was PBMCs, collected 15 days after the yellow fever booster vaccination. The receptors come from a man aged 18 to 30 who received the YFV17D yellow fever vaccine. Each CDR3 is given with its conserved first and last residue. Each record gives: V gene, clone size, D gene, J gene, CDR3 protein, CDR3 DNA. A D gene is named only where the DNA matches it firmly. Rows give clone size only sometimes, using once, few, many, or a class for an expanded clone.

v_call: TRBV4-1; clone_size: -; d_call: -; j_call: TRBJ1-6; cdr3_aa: CASSQDNQDGTPPLHF; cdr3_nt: TGCGCCAGCAGCCAAGATAATCAGGACGGGACGCCACCCCTCCACTTT
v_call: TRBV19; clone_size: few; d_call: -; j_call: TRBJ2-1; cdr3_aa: CASSIGSGYNEQFF; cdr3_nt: TGTGCCAGTAGTATAGGGAGCGGATACAATGAGCAGTTCTTC
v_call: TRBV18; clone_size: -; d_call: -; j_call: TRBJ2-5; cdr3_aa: CASSPPGGPGETQYF; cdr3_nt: TGTGCCAGCTCACCACCGGGGGGTCCCGGGGAGACCCAGTACTTC
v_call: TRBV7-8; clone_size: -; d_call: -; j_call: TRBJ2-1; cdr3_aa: CASSPGISMKQFF; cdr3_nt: TGTGCCAGCAGCCCCGGGATCTCAATGAAACAGTTCTTC
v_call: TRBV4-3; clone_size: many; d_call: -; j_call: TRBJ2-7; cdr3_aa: CASSQDRTESSYEQYF; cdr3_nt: TGCGCCAGCAGCCAAGACCGGACGGAGAGCTCCTACGAGCAGTACTTC
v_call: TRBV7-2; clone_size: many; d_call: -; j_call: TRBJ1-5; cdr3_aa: CASSPTGYEPGHF; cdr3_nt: TGTGCCAGCAGTCCGACTGGCTATGAGCCCGGGCATTTT
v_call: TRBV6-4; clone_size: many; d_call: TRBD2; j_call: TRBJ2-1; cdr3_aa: CASSEGLAGDDEQFF; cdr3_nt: TGTGCCAGCAGTGAGGGACTAGCGGGGGACGATGAGCAGTTCTTC
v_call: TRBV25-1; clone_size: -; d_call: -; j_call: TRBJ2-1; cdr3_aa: CASSELEQYDEQFF; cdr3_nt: TGTGCCAGCAGTGAATTGGAGCAGTACGATGAGCAGTTCTTC
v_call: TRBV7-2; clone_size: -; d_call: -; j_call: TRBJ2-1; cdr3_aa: CASSPGFADNEQFF; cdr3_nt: TGTGCCAGCAGCCCAGGCTTTGCGGACAATGAGCAGTTCTTC
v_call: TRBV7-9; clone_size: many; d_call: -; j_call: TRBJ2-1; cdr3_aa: CASSLRGGGPYNEQFF; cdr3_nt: TGTGCCAGCAGCTTAAGGGGCGGCGGGCCCTACAATGAGCAGTTCTTC
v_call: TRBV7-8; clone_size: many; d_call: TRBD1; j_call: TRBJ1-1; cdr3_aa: CASSSTGGEYTEAFF; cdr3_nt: TGTGCCAGCAGCTCTACAGGGGGCGAATACACTGAAGCTTTCTTT
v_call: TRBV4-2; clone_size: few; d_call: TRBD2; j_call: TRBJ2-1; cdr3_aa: CASSPVSGGAYNEQFF; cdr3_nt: TGTGCCAGCAGCCCTGTTTCCGGGGGGGCCTACAATGAGCAGTTCTTC
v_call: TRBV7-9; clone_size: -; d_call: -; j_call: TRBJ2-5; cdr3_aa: CASSRRGALQETQYF; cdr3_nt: TGTGCCAGCAGCCGTCGGGGGGCTCTACAAGAGACCCAGTACTTC
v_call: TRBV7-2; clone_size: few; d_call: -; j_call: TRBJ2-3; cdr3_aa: CASTVTSGTDTQYF; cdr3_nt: TGTGCCAGCACGGTGACTAGTGGCACAGATACGCAGTATTTT
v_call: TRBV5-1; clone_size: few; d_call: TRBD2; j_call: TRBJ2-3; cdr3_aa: CASSYRLAGSTDTQYF; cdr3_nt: TGCGCCAGCAGCTACCGACTAGCGGGGAGCACAGATACGCAGTATTTT
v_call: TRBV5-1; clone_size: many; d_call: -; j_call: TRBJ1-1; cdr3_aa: CASSLGTNTEAFF; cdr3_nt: TGCGCCAGCAGCTTGGGCACGAACACTGAAGCTTTCTTT
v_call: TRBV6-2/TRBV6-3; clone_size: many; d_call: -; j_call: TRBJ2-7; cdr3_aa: CATTSKVASYEQYF; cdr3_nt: TGTGCCACCACGTCGAAGGTAGCCTCCTACGAGCAGTACTTC
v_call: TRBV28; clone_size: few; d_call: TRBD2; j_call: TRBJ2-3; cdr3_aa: CASSSGTREDTQYF; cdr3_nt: TGTGCCAGCAGCTCCGGGACTAGGGAGGATACGCAGTATTTT
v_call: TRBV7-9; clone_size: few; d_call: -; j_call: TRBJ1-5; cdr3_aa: CASSLENQPQHF; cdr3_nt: TGTGCCAGCAGCTTAGAGAATCAGCCCCAGCATTTT
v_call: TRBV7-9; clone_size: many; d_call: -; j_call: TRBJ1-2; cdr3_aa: CASSSTALGYTF; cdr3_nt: TGTGCCAGCAGCTCTACGGCCCTGGGCTACACCTTC
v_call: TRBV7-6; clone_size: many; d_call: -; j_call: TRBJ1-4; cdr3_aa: CASSPLGTNEKLFF; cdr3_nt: TGTGCCAGCAGCCCCCTCGGGACTAATGAAAAACTGTTTTTT
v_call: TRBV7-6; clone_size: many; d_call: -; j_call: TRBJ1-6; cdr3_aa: CASSLAGGGFPPNSPLHF; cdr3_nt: TGTGCCAGCAGCTTAGCGGGAGGAGGGTTCCCTCCGAATTCACCCCTCCACTTT
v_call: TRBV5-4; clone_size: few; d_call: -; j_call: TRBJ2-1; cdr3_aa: CASSQIGWGNEQFF; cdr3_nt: TGTGCCAGCAGCCAAATTGGGTGGGGCAATGAGCAGTTCTTC
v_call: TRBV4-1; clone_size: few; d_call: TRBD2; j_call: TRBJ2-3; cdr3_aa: CASSQGERGGYTDTQYF; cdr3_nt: TGCGCCAGCAGCCAAGGCGAGCGGGGGGGATACACAGATACGCAGTATTTT
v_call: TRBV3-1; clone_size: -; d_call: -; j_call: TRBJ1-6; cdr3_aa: CASSQTPGSNSPLHF; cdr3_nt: TGTGCCAGCAGCCAAACCCCCGGGAGTAATTCACCCCTCCACTTT
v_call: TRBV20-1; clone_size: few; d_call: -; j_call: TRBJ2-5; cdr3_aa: CSATDQETQYF; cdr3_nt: TGCAGTGCCACCGACCAAGAGACCCAGTACTTC
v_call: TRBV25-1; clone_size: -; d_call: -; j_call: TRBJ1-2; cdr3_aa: CASRRDTGNYGYTF; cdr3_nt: TGTGCCAGCAGGAGAGACACTGGGAACTATGGCTACACCTTC
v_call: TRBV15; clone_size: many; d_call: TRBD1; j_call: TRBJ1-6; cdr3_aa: CATRRDSSYNSPLHF; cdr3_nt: TGTGCCACCCGACGGGACAGCTCCTATAATTCACCCCTCCACTTT